This T cell receptor (beta chain) was documented in a study of shared clonotypes between healthy human individuals. Background on the study: Aged between 18 and 49, the donors were two women and a few men.

Germline V CDR1 and CDR2: MNHEY, SMNVEV (reference sequence). This CDR3 has 15 residues. Trimming took 2 bases from V and 2 from J; bases not matched to a gene: 6. This clone was found once. Original processing notes: For the immunoSEQ data, sequences were junction-only without quality scores, so filtering differed. Libraries were prepared by immunoSEQ multiplex PCR; TCRdb keeps only in-frame clonotypes and omits some of them. Clone size and V and J calls were adopted from that table, with D and trimming inferred from the DNA. The sample lists roughly 2.2 million clones, just over 90% occurring once. The receptor's source is a man aged 18 to 30 in good health. Some clones in this sample may be carry-over from other donors' samples. The sample consisted of naive CD4+ T cells from PBMCs. Subset indicated: CD45RA+ positively selected. The chain links TRBV27 to TRBJ2-7; 7 bases agree with TRBD2. The CDR3 bases are TGTGCCAGCAGTTTAAAGTCCCTAGCGGCCTACGAGCAGTACTTC. This sequence encodes CASSLKSLAAYEQYF.